This T cell receptor beta chain was captured by sequencing in a study of blood T cell repertoires in COVID-19. As for the study in general: Samples representing acute and convalescent COVID-19 were sourced from the United States, Italy and Spain. T cells, B-cell-depleted T cells, or PBMCs provided the cDNA or gDNA that served as material.

Seattle cases were enrolled at active infection and followed longitudinally. The CDR3 covers 15 residues. V gave up 4 bases and J gave up 0 bases, with 12 bases separating them. The germline CDR1 and CDR2 sequences are SGDLS and YYNGEE. Per the original methods: Estimates of nucleated cell counts were drawn from the amplification of reference gene primers. Clones were sequenced by immunoSEQ multiplex PCR, and TCRdb holds only the in-frame ones, with some missing. D and trimming were read from the DNA, whereas the V and J calls and clone size are those reported in that table. The sample lists about 500,000 clones; about 89% were seen once.

The V gene is TRBV9, the J gene TRBJ2-3, with D possibly TRBD2 on 6 matching bases. Sequenced: peripheral blood. The origin of this receptor is a woman between 50 and 59 years old with COVID-19, enrolled during active disease. CDR3 loop: CASSPGGVSTDTQYF. The CDR3 region has the DNA TGTGCCAGCAGCCCCGGGGGAGTCAGCACAGATACGCAGTATTTT.